The 5 T cell receptor beta chains listed next were all sequenced from one sample in a study of T cell responses to AZD1222 COVID-19 vaccine. Clones were read by immunoSEQ multiplex PCR, and TCRdb kept only the in-frame ones, dropping some. The table includes about 180,000 clones, 85% to 95% detected once. The sample here was peripheral blood, taken 28 days after the second dose of the MenACWY control vaccine. All receptors derive from an adult who received the MenACWY meningococcal vaccine as a control.

This clone showed up just once. The chain combines TRBV2 with TRBJ1-6; 12 nucleotides agree with TRBD1. This CDR3 contains 16 residues. In germline, CDR1 is SNHLY, CDR2 FYNNEI. V was clipped by 5 bases and J by 7 bases; unmatched bases: 6. The CDR3 spells CASSRDRGQGNSPLHF. The CDR3 DNA follows: TGTGCCAGCAGTCGGGACAGGGGGCAGGGGAATTCACCCCTCCACTTT.

The rearrangement joins TRBV7-9 to TRBJ2-5; the D call may be TRBD1 or TRBD2 (5 bases each). CDR3 length equals 13 residues. V lost 4 bases and J 4 bases, leaving 10 bases between the germline ends. Germline assignment: CDR1 SEHNR and CDR2 FQNEAQ (reference sequence). For the CDR3, the DNA is TGTGCCAGCAGCTCCTCAGGGAGAGAGACCCAGTACTTC. Its protein is CASSSSGRETQYF.

This clone was observed a handful of times. The chain joins TRBV18 to TRBJ1-3, with a weak D call TRBD1 (6 bases). The CDR3 contains 14 residues. Germline V gene data show CDR1 as KGHSH and CDR2 as LQKENI. Trimming removed 2 bases at V and 2 bases at J, with 7 bases between. CDR3 bases: TGTGCCAGCTCACCAGCAGGGGCTGGAAACACCATATATTTT. Translation: CASSPAGAGNTIYF.

The chain joins TRBV30 to TRBJ2-7; 8 bases align to TRBD1. The V gene end was trimmed by 4 bases and the J gene end by 4 bases; junction bases not matched to a gene: 6. CDR1 GTSNPN and CDR2 SVGIG come from the germline V gene (reference sequence). This CDR3 has 13 amino acids. This CDR3 reads CAWKGRGHYEQYF. For the CDR3, the DNA is TGTGCCTGGAAAGGCAGGGGGCATTACGAGCAGTACTTC.

V usage is TRBV11-2 and J usage is TRBJ2-7; TRBD2 is a possible D gene (6 bases). V was clipped by 4 bases and J by 0 bases, with 13 bases between them. CDR1 and CDR2 from the germline V gene are SGHAT and FQNNGV. The CDR3 is 15 residues long. CDR3 nucleotides: TGTGCCAGCAGCTCCCTTACGGGGGACTCCTACGAGCAGTACTTC. It codes for CASSSLTGDSYEQYF.